The 21 T cell receptor beta chains reported below all come from one sample, sequenced in a study of early T cells in non-severe SARS-CoV-2 infection. TCRdb re-called the 5' RACE reads with MiXCR, one entry per CDR3 protein. The data hold approximately 30,000 distinct CDR3 sequences, with about 4.6% observed a single time. What was sequenced was whole blood. The receptors were gathered from an adult who was a healthcare worker with PCR-confirmed SARS-CoV-2 infection or an uninfected control (not recorded which).

This clonotype appeared many times. Germline and junction disagree at one end, which may indicate a read error. The chain recombines TRBV7-7 with TRBJ1-1; D possibly corresponds to TRBD1 (5 bases). This CDR3 is built from 16 residues. The germline CDR1 and CDR2 sequences are SSHAT and FNYEAQ (reference sequence). CDR3: CASSPFGRGLGTEAFF. The CDR3 nucleotides are TGTGCTAGCAGCCCTTTCGGGCGGGGGTTGGGGACTGAAGCTTTCTTT. The full variable domain, its missing parts supplied by reference TRBV7-7 and TRBJ1-1, is GAGVSQSPRYKVTKRGQDVTLRCDPISSHATLYWYQQALGQGPEFLTYFNYEAQPDKSGLPSDRFSAERPEGSISTLTIQRTEQRDSAMYRCASSPFGRGLGTEAFFGQGTRLTVV.

This clonotype was seen repeatedly, ten times or more. The chain combines TRBV2 with TRBJ2-3, with D unclear. The CDR3 totals 15 residues. V was cut by 2 bases and J by 1 base, with 10 bases left in between. Germline V lookup: CDR1 SNHLY, CDR2 FYNNEI. The CDR3 region is CASSEYGLGTDTQYF. CDR3 DNA: TGTGCCAGCAGTGAATATGGTCTCGGCACAGATACGCAGTATTTT.

This clonotype came up many times. The chain has TRBV6-1 and TRBJ2-7; a possible D gene is TRBD1 (6 bases). The germline V gene encodes CDR1 MNHNS and CDR2 SASEGT. Trimming left V 5 bases short and J 0 bases short, with 14 bases between. This CDR3 comprises 15 residues. The CDR3 sequence is CASSTLDSPSYEQYF. In nucleotides, the CDR3 is TGTGCCAGCAGTACCTTGGACAGTCCCTCCTACGAGCAGTACTTC.

This clonotype has ten or more counts. The chain recombines TRBV7-9 with TRBJ1-1; D is uncertain. The CDR3 extends over 15 amino acids. V was trimmed by 5 bases and J by 0 bases, leaving 13 bases between them. CDR1 is SEHNR, CDR2 FQNEAQ, per germline (reference sequence). The CDR3 nucleotides read TGTGCCAGCAGCCGACCGGTAGTTATGAACACTGAAGCTTTCTTT. Translated, it gives CASSRPVVMNTEAFF.

This clonotype was observed many times. The chain links TRBV28 to TRBJ1-5, with 8 positions matching TRBD1. This CDR3 contains 14 residues. Per germline, CDR1 MDHEN and CDR2 SYDVKM. The V segment lost 5 bases and the J segment 5 bases; nucleotides outside the gene matches: 5. In DNA form, the CDR3 reads TGTGCCAGCAGTACCACAGGGGGATATCAGCCCCAGCATTTT. As protein: CASSTTGGYQPQHF.

This clonotype was detected a few times. The chain is built from TRBV3-1 and TRBJ2-7; no reliable D call. The CDR3 consists of 13 residues. Trimming took off 2 bases at V and 5 bases at J, with 10 bases between the two ends. The germline gives CDR1 LGHDT, CDR2 YNNKEL (reference sequence). CDR3 nucleotide sequence: TGTGCCAGCAGCCAAAGAGGCCTCGACGAGCAGTACTTC. It specifies CASSQRGLDEQYF.

This chain uses TRBV28 with TRBJ2-7; 8 nucleotides agree with TRBD2. The CDR3 is 16 amino acids. V gave up 5 bases and J gave up 0 bases; unmatched junction bases: 9. Germline lookup yields CDR1 MDHEN and CDR2 SYDVKM. The CDR3 nucleotides read TGTGCCAGCAGTCCAGCCGGGGGGGACAACTCCTACGAGCAGTACTTC. Translation gives CASSPAGGDNSYEQYF.

This clonotype was found a few times. A much larger clone differs from this one at a single base, so this may be a read error. V is TRBV4-1 and J is TRBJ2-5, with D unclear. Germline CDR1 MGHRA, CDR2 YSYEKL. The CDR3 is 11 residues long. CDR3 in amino acids: CASSLQETRYF. The CDR3 bases are TGCGCCAGCAGCCTACAAGAGACCCGGTACTTC.

This clonotype was seen only a few times. This chain uses TRBV28 with TRBJ2-7; D is undetermined. V was trimmed by 3 bases and J by 0 bases, leaving 9 bases between them. This CDR3 contains 14 residues. Germline loops: CDR1 MDHEN, CDR2 SYDVKM. The CDR3 sequence is CASSFHSNSYEQYF. In DNA form, the CDR3 reads TGTGCCAGCAGTTTCCACAGTAACTCCTACGAGCAGTACTTC.

The chain carries TRBV28 and TRBJ2-1, with 8 bases aligning to TRBD2. The V gene's germline CDR1 is MDHEN and CDR2 SYDVKM. This CDR3 has 15 amino acids. J lost 4 bases, V lost 5 bases, and 7 bases had no gene match. The DNA of the CDR3 is TGTGCCAGCAGTCAACCACTAGCGGAATACAATGAGCAGTTCTTC. It specifies CASSQPLAEYNEQFF. Using reference TRBV28 and TRBJ2-1 for the parts outside the CDR3, the full variable domain is DVKVTQSSRYLVKRTGEKVFLECVQDMDHENMFWYRQDPGLGLRLIYFSYDVKMKEKGDIPEGYSVSREKKERFSLILESASTNQTSMYLCASSQPLAEYNEQFFGPGTRLTVL.

This clonotype has at least ten counts. The chain uses TRBV7-3 and TRBJ2-1; D is possibly TRBD1 or TRBD2 (6 bases each). Germline CDR1 and CDR2: SGHTA and FQGTGA. This CDR3 is 16 amino acids long. The ends were cut back, 2 bases at V and 6 bases at J, with 17 bases in the middle. CDR3 in DNA: TGTGCCAGCAGCTTAGCCCCCGGTGGGGGGCTCAATGAGCAGTTCTTC. Amino acids: CASSLAPGGGLNEQFF.

This clonotype was counted at least ten times. This chain connects TRBV6-1 to TRBJ2-3; D gene uncertain. The CDR3 totals 10 residues. The germline gives CDR1 MNHNS, CDR2 SASEGT. Trimming took off 10 bases at V and 6 bases at J, with 8 bases between the two ends. In nucleotides, the CDR3 is TGTGCCATCAACCAGGATACGCAGTATTTT. Protein sequence: CAINQDTQYF.

This clonotype was counted at least ten times. The chain joins TRBV7-3 to TRBJ2-2; D is uncertain. The CDR3 has 13 amino acids. Trimming shortened V by 2 bases and J by 6 bases, and 7 bases separated the two germline ends. Germline V gene lookup returns CDR1 SGHTA and CDR2 FQGTGA. CDR3 sequence reads: CASSLGPAGELFF. The CDR3, as DNA: TGTGCCAGCAGCTTAGGGCCGGCCGGGGAGCTGTTTTTT.

This clonotype was observed a handful of times. This chain connects TRBV7-9 to TRBJ2-4; perhaps TRBD2 as D (6 bases). This CDR3 contains 14 residues. The germline V gene encodes CDR1 SEHNR and CDR2 FQNEAQ (reference sequence). The V and J ends lost 1 base and 8 bases respectively, with 12 bases between them. The CDR3 sequence: CASSLVGGRDIQYF. CDR3 sequence (DNA): TGTGCCAGCAGCTTAGTGGGGGGAAGAGACATTCAGTACTTC.

The chain couples TRBV11-2 to TRBJ2-2, with unresolved D. This CDR3 is 15 amino acids long. V gave up 4 bases and J gave up 5 bases, with 14 bases separating them. The V gene's germline CDR1 is SGHAT and CDR2 FQNNGV. This chain's CDR3 is CASSYSGYGTGELFF. CDR3 coding DNA: TGTGCCAGCAGCTATTCCGGGTATGGGACCGGGGAGCTGTTTTTT.

This clonotype was seen only a few times. The V call is TRBV19, the J call TRBJ2-1; 7 bases line up with TRBD2. CDR3 length: 17 amino acids. Per the germline V gene, CDR1 is LNHDA and CDR2 is SQIVND (reference sequence). The V gene end was trimmed by 4 bases and the J gene end by 0 bases; junction bases not matched to a gene: 9. Here the CDR3 reads CASSKPGLGSSYNEQFF. The CDR3 region has the DNA TGTGCCAGTAGTAAACCCGGACTAGGAAGCTCCTACAATGAGCAGTTCTTC.

This clonotype was detected many times. The V gene is TRBV20-1, the J gene TRBJ2-1; D unresolved. This CDR3 comprises 14 residues. In germline, CDR1 is DFQATT, CDR2 SNEGSKA (reference sequence). The V and J ends lost 5 bases and 0 bases respectively, with 11 bases between them. The CDR3 DNA sequence: TGCAGTGCTCCCAGCCAGAGCTCCTACAATGAGCAGTTCTTC. Amino acid sequence: CSAPSQSSYNEQFF.

This clonotype occurred a few times. The chain employs TRBV6-5 and TRBJ1-5, with D hard to call. Trimming removed 2 bases from V and 5 bases from J, with 7 bases in between. The CDR3 spans 13 residues. Germline V gene sequence: CDR1 MNHEY, CDR2 SVGAGI. This chain's CDR3 is CASSYNSDQPQHF. The CDR3 DNA reads TGTGCCAGCAGTTACAACAGTGATCAGCCCCAGCATTTT.

This clonotype was detected ten times or more. This chain connects TRBV27 to TRBJ1-2, with a weak D call TRBD1 (6 bases). CDR3 length: 15 residues. V was pared by 0 bases and J by 8 bases, with 16 bases between. Germline CDR1 reads MNHEY; CDR2 reads SMNVEV (reference sequence). CDR3 sequence reads: CASSLSYPGEAGYTF. DNA for the CDR3: TGTGCCAGCAGTTTATCTTATCCAGGGGAAGCGGGCTACACCTTC.

This clonotype was seen repeatedly, ten times or more. The V call is TRBV10-3, the J call TRBJ2-1, with D tentatively TRBD1 (5 bases). The CDR3 extends over 12 amino acids. Germline CDR1 ENHRY, CDR2 SYGVKD. Trimming pared 4 bases from V and 14 bases from J, leaving 15 bases between. The CDR3 region has the DNA TGTGCCATCAGTGCCTTAGGGGCTTATGAGTTCTTC. This codes for CAISALGAYEFF.

This clonotype was seen repeatedly, ten times or more. This sequence joins TRBV27 and TRBJ2-7; 8 nucleotides line up with TRBD1. Germline-derived CDR1 and CDR2 are MNHEY and SMNVEV (reference sequence). V trimming: 6 bases; J trimming: 6 bases; junction bases outside the gene matches: 16. CDR3 length equals 16 residues. Written as DNA, the CDR3 is TGTGCCAGCAGCCGGGGCGACAGGGGAAGGATGGGCGAGCAGTACTTC. Its translation: CASSRGDRGRMGEQYF.